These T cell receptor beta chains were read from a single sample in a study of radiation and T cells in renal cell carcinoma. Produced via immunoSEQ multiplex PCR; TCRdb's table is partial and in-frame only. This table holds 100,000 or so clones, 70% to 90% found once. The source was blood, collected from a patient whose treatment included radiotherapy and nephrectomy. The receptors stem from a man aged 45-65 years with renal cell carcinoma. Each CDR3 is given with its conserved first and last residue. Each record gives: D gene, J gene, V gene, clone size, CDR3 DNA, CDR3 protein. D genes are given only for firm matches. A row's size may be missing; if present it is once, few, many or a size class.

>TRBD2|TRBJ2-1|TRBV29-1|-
TGCAGCGTTGAAGAAGGACTAGCAAATGAGCAGTTCTTC
CSVEEGLANEQFF
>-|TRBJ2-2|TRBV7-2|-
TGTGCCAGCAGCTCGAATATGGGCGGGGAGCTGTTTTTT
CASSSNMGGELFF
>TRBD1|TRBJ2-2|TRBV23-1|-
TGCGCCAGCAGGGGAGGGACAGGGGGCTCGGGCGGCACCGGGGAGCTGTTTTTT
CASRGGTGGSGGTGELFF
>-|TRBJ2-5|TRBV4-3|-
TGCGCCAGCAGCCAAGTAACCACCCCCGGGACCCAGTACTTC
CASSQVTTPGTQYF
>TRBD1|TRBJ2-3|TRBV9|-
TGTGCCAGCAGCGTAGACGGACAGGGGGGCACAGATACGCAGTATTTT
CASSVDGQGGTDTQYF
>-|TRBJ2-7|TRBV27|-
TGTGCCAGCAGTTTAGGCTCTGGTCTCCGGGAGCAGTACTTC
CASSLGSGLREQYF
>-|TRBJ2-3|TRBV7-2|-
TGTGCCAGCAGCTCCCGCCTTGGTAGCGCCACAGATACGCAGTATTTT
CASSSRLGSATDTQYF
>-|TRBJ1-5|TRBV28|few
TGTGCCAGCAGTTTAAAAGCAGGGGCCGGCAATCAGCCCCAGCATTTT
CASSLKAGAGNQPQHF
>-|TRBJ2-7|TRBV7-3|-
TGTGCCAGCAGCTCGGGACACCGTCGCGAGCAGTACTTC
CASSSGHRREQYF
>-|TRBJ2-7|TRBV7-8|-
TGTGCCAGCAGCTTCGTTAGGTCAGGAGACGAGCAGTACTTC
CASSFVRSGDEQYF
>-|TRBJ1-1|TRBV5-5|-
TGTGCCAGCAGCCACGGACAGAACACTGAAGCTTTCTTT
CASSHGQNTEAFF
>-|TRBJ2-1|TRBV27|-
TGTGCCAGCAGTTTCTCGAGCGCCAATGAGCAGTTCTTC
CASSFSSANEQFF
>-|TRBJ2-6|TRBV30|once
TGTGCCTGGACTGGGGCCAACGTCCTGACTTTC
CAWTGANVLTF
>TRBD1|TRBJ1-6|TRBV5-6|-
TGTGCCAGCAGCTTGGACAGGGGCCTTAATTCACCCCTCCACTTT
CASSLDRGLNSPLHF
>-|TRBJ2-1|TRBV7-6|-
TGTGCCAGCAGCTTAAGTCTAGCAGCCAATGAGCAGTTCTTC
CASSLSLAANEQFF
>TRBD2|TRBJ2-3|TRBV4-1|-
TGCGCCAGCAGCCAAGAACAAGCGGGGGGCACAGATACGCAGTATTTT
CASSQEQAGGTDTQYF
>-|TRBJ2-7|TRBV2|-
TGTGCCAGCAGAGGGGGCTACGAGCAGTACTTC
CASRGGYEQYF
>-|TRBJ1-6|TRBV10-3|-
TGTGCCATCAGGGACGGGGAGAATTCACCCCTCCACTTT
CAIRDGENSPLHF
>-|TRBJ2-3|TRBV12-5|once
TGTGCTAGTGCAGGGGCCAGTAGCACAGATACGCAGTATTTT
CASAGASSTDTQYF
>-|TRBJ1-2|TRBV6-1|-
TGTGCCAGGGGAACCGGGTATGGCTACACCTTC
CARGTGYGYTF
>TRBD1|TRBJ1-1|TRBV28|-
TGTGCCAGCAGTTCCCTCACAGGGGGTTGGACTGAAGCTTTCTTT
CASSSLTGGWTEAFF
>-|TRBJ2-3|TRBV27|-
TGTGCCAGCAGTTTAAAGGCAAGCGGGTTGCAGTATTTT
CASSLKASGLQYF
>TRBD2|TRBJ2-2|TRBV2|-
TGTGCCAGCAGTCCCTCTAGCGGGGAGGGGACCGGGGAGCTGTTTTTT
CASSPSSGEGTGELFF
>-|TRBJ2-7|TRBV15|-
TGTGCCACCGGGGGTGGCGGATCCTACGAGCAGTACTTC
CATGGGGSYEQYF
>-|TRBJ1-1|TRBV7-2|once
TGTGCCAGCAGCTTAGCGGGGGTTATGAACACTGAAGCTTTCTTT
CASSLAGVMNTEAFF
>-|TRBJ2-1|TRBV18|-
TGTGCCAGCTCACCACCGGCCAGGGGTACTACTTTCAATGAGCAGTTCTTC
CASSPPARGTTFNEQFF
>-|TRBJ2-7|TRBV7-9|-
TGTGCCAGCAGCTTAGGACCCCCCGGGACTCCCTCCTACGAGCAGTACTTC
CASSLGPPGTPSYEQYF
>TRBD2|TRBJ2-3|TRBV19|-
TGTGCCAGTAGCCGCCGGGACTACTCCACAGATACGCAGTATTTT
CASSRRDYSTDTQYF
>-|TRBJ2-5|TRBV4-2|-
TGTGCCAGCAGCCAGGCTAAGACATCACAAGAGACCCAGTACTTC
CASSQAKTSQETQYF
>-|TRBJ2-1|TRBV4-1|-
TGCGCCAGCAAACGCGTCCGGGGACCGAGGGCCAATGAGCAGTTCTTC
CASKRVRGPRANEQFF
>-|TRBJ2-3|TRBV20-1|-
TGCAGTGCTAGAGGAGTGGATACGCAGTATTTT
CSARGVDTQYF
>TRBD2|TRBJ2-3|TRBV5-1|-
TGCGCCAGCAGCTTGGCACCTGGGACTAGCTCTACAGATACGCAGTATTTT
CASSLAPGTSSTDTQYF
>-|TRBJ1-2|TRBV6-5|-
TGTGCCAGCAGTTTCCTCCCACAGGATGGCTACACCTTC
CASSFLPQDGYTF
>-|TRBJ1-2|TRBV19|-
TGTGCCAGTAGTGCTATAAACGCTGGTGGCTACACCTTC
CASSAINAGGYTF
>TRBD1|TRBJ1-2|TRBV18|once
TGTGCCAGCTCCCTAGGACAGGCTAACTATGGCTACACCTTC
CASSLGQANYGYTF
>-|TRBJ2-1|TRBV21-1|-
TGTGCCAGCAGCTACGGGACAGGGTCCTACAATGAGCAGTTCTTC
CASSYGTGSYNEQFF
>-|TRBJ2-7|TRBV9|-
TGTGCCAGCAGCGTCCTCGACAGCGTCGACGAGCAGTACTTC
CASSVLDSVDEQYF
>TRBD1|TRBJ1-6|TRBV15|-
TGTGCCACTTCTCAGGGGGACAGGGGGACTCGGGCACCCCTCCACTTT
CATSQGDRGTRAPLHF
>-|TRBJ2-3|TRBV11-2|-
TGTGCCAGCAGCTTAGGTTTTGGGGCCACCGGACCCTCGGTGTATTTT
CASSLGFGATGPSVYF
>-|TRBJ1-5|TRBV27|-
TGTGCCAGCAGTCTTAGAGGGATGTATAGCAATCAGCCCCAGCATTTT
CASSLRGMYSNQPQHF
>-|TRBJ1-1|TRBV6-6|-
TGTGCCAGCAGTTACATGGGTGAAGCTTTCTTT
CASSYMGEAFF
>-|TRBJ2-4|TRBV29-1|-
TGCAGCGTTTCCCTTACTTTTGGGGGAAACGGCAAAAACATTCAGTACTTC
CSVSLTFGGNGKNIQYF
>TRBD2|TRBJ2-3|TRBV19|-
TGTGCCAGTAGTATGGGTCTAGCGGGAGTTGCCACAGATACGCAGTATTTT
CASSMGLAGVATDTQYF
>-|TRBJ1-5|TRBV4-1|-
TGCGCCAGCAGCCAAGGGACTTCCTATAGCAATCAGCCCCAGCATTTT
CASSQGTSYSNQPQHF
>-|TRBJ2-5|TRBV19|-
TGTGCCAGTAGTATCCTTCCAGGGGAGGGGACCCAGTACTTC
CASSILPGEGTQYF
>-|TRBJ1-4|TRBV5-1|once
TGCGCCAGCAGCTTGGACAGGGCCAAAAAACTGTTTTTT
CASSLDRAKKLFF
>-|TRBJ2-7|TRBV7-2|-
TGTGCCAGCAACCAAGGGGGACCAGGCTACGAGCAGTACTTC
CASNQGGPGYEQYF
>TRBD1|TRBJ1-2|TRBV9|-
TGTGCCAGCAGCAAAGGACAGGGGAACTATGGCTACACCTTC
CASSKGQGNYGYTF
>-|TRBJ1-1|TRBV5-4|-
TGTGCCAGCAGCTTTAAGGAGAACACTGAAGCTTTCTTT
CASSFKENTEAFF
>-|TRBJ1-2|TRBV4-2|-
TGTGCCAGCAGCCAAGAAGTAACAAGCGGATCGTGCACCTTC
CASSQEVTSGSCTF
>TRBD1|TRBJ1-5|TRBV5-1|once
TGCGCCAGCAGCCCGGAAACAGGGGGCGAGCAGCCCCAGCATTTT
CASSPETGGEQPQHF
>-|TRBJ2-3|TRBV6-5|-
TGTGCCAGCAGACCCTCAGGGGTGGTTGGAGATACGCAGTATTTT
CASRPSGVVGDTQYF
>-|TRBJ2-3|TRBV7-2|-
TGTGCCAGCAGCTTAACGGGTCCCACAGATACGCAGTATTTT
CASSLTGPTDTQYF
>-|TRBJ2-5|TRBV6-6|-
TGTGCCAGCAGTTCCCAAGGGTCTCAAGAGACCCAGTACTTC
CASSSQGSQETQYF
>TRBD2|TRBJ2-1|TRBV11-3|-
TGTGCCAGCATTAGCGGGGGGCGTAATGAGCAGTTCTTC
CASISGGRNEQFF
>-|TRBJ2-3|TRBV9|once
TGTGCCAGCAGCGTAGCGGGGGGCATTGGGGATACGCAGTATTTT
CASSVAGGIGDTQYF
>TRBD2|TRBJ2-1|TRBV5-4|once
TGTGCCAGCAGCCATACTATAGCGGGAGATTACAATGAGCAGTTCTTC
CASSHTIAGDYNEQFF
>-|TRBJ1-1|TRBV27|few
TGTGCCAGCAGGGAGGTGGCAGGGTCGGCCACTGAAGCTTTCTTT
CASREVAGSATEAFF
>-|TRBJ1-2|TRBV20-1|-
TGCAGTGCTAGGGGGTTTGGCGGCTACACCTTC
CSARGFGGYTF
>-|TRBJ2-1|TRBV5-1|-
TGCGCCAGCAGTTTAGGTAACCTGGGCGATGAGCAGTTCTTC
CASSLGNLGDEQFF